One and the same sample provided the 3 T cell receptor beta chains below, sequenced in a study of T cell responses to AZD1222 COVID-19 vaccine. The method was immunoSEQ multiplex PCR; TCRdb's version includes in-frame clones alone and lacks a portion of them. The profile shows about 94,000 clones, roughly 90% of them singletons. The source was peripheral blood, collected 28 days after the second AZD1222 dose. The receptors were sampled from an adult who received the AZD1222 COVID-19 vaccine.

V usage is TRBV7-8 and J usage is TRBJ2-1; D is unresolved. Per the germline V gene, CDR1 is SGHVS and CDR2 is FQNEAQ. The CDR3 consists of 15 residues. Trimming removed 5 bases at V and 4 bases at J, with 15 bases between. CDR3 amino acids: CASSPERLPYNEQFF. The CDR3 bases are TGTGCCAGCAGCCCAGAGAGACTCCCTTACAATGAGCAGTTCTTC.

The CDR3 loop is CASSLVQRSSYEQYF. The DNA of the CDR3 is TGTGCCAGCAGCTTAGTCCAGCGAAGCTCCTACGAGCAGTACTTC. The V and J genes are TRBV13 and TRBJ2-7; no clear D. The CDR3 is 15 residues long. Between the trimmed V and J ends, which lost 1 base and 0 bases, there was a span of 10 bases. Looked up from germline, CDR1 is PRHDT and CDR2 is FYEKMQ (reference sequence).

This chain links TRBV24-1 with TRBJ1-5, with a weak D call TRBD1 (5 bases). V was trimmed by 2 bases and J by 4 bases, leaving 17 bases between them. CDR3 size: 17 residues. Per the germline V gene, CDR1 is KGHDR and CDR2 is SFDVKD. The CDR3 region is CATSDSGVGANNQPQHF. CDR3 in DNA: TGTGCCACCAGTGATTCTGGGGTAGGGGCCAATAATCAGCCCCAGCATTTT.